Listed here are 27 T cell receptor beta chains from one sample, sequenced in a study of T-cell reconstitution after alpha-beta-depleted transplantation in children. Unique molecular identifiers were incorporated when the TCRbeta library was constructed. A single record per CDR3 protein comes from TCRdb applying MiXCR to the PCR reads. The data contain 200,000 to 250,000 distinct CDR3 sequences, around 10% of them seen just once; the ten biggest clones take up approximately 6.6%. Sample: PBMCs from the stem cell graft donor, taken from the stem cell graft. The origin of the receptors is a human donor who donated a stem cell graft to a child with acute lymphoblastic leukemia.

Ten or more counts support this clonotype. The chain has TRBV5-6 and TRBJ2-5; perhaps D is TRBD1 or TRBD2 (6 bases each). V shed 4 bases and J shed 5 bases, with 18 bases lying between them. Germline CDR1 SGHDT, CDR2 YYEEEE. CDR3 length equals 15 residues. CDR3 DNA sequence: TGTGCCAGCAGCAACCCAGGGGCCCGGGGGGAGACCCAGTACTTC. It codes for CASSNPGARGETQYF.

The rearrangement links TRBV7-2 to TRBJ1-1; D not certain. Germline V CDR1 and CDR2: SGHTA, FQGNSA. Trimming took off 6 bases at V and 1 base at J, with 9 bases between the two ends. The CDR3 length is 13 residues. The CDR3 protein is CASRWSANTEAFF. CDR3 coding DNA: TGTGCCAGCAGGTGGTCCGCGAACACTGAAGCTTTCTTT.

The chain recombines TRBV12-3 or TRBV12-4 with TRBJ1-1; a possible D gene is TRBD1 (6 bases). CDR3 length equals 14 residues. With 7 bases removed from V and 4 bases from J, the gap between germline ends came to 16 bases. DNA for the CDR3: TGTGCCAGCACCTCGACAGGATCTAGCACTGAAGCTTTCTTT. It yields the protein CASTSTGSSTEAFF.

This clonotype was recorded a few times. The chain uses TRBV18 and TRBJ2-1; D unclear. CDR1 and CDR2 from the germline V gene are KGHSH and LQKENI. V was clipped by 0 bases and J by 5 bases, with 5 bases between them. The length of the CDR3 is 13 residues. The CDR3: CASSPPSHNEQFF. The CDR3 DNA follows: TGTGCCAGCTCACCACCGTCTCACAATGAGCAGTTCTTC. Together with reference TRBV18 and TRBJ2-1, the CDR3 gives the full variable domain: NAGVMQNPRHLVRRRGQEARLRCSPMKGHSHVYWYRQLPEEGLKFMVYLQKENIIDESGMPKERFSAEFPKEGPSILRIQQVVRGDSAAYFCASSPPSHNEQFFGPGTRLTVL.

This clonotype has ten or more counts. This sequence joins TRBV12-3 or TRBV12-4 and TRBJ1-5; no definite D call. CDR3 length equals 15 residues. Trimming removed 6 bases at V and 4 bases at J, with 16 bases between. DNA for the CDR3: TGTGCCAGCAGCCACAGCGGACGGCGAAATCAGCCCCAGCATTTT. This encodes CASSHSGRRNQPQHF.

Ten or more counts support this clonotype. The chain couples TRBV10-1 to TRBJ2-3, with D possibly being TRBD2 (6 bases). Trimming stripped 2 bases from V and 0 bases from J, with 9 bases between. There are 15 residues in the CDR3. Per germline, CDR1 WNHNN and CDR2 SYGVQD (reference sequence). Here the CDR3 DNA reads TGCGCCAGCAGTGAGGGGCGGGGAAGCACAGATACGCAGTATTTT. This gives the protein CASSEGRGSTDTQYF.

The CDR3 DNA reads TGCAGCGGCATAGCGGTGACTAGCGGAGTACGTGAGCAGTTCTTC. It translates to CSGIAVTSGVREQFF. The chain uses TRBV29-1 and TRBJ2-1; 9 nucleotides line up with TRBD2. After removal of 7 bases from V and 9 bases from J, the junction contained 16 bases not matched to a gene. The CDR3 loop spans 15 amino acids. Germline CDR1 is SQVTM and CDR2 is ANQGSEA.

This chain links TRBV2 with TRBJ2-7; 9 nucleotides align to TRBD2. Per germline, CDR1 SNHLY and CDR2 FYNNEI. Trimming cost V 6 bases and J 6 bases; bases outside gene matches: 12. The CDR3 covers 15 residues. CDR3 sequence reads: CASSLRTSESGEQYF. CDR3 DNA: TGTGCCAGCAGCCTTAGGACTAGCGAGAGTGGCGAGCAGTACTTC.

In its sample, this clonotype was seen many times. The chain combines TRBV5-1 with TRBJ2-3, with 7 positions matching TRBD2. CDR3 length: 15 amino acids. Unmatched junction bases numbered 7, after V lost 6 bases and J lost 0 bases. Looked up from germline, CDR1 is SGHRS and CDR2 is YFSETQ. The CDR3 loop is CASTRGEPSTDTQYF. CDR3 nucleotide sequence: TGCGCCAGCACCCGGGGGGAACCTAGCACAGATACGCAGTATTTT.

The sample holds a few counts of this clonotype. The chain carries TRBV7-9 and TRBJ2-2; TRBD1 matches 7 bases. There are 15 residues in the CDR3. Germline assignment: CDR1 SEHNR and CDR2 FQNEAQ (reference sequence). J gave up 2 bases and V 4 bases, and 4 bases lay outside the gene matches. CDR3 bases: TGTGCCAGCAGCTCGGGACAGCCTAACACCGGGGAGCTGTTTTTT. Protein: CASSSGQPNTGELFF.

CDR3 sequence reads: CASRQRVQGEAFF. The CDR3 DNA sequence: TGTGCCAGCAGGCAGAGGGTTCAGGGAGAAGCTTTCTTT. V and J are TRBV7-9 and TRBJ1-1, with D tentatively TRBD1 (5 bases). Germline CDR1 reads SEHNR; CDR2 reads FQNEAQ (reference sequence). V dropped 6 bases and J dropped 8 bases, with 16 bases sitting between them. This CDR3 has 13 residues.

The CDR3 loop is CASSYVGTPLHF. CDR3 bases: TGTGCCAGCAGTTACGTGGGGACACCCCTCCACTTT. The V call is TRBV6-2 or TRBV6-3, the J call TRBJ1-6, with D uncertain. This CDR3 comprises 12 residues. The V end lost 2 bases, the J end lost 11 bases, and 7 bases lay between the germline ends. Per germline, CDR1 MNHEY and CDR2 SVGEGT.

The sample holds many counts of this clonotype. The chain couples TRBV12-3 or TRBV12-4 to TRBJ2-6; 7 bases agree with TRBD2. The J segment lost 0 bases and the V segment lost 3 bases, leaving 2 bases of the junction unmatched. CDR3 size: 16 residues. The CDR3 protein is CASSFGGGSGANVLTF. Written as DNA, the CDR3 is TGTGCCAGCAGTTTTGGGGGGGGCTCTGGGGCCAACGTCCTGACTTTC.

The CDR3 region is CASSPPNLLTGNTIYF. In DNA form, the CDR3 reads TGTGCCAGCTCACCACCTAATCTGTTGACGGGAAACACCATATATTTT. The V call is TRBV18, the J call TRBJ1-3; no clear D. This CDR3 is 16 amino acids long. The ends were cut back, 0 bases at V and 4 bases at J, with 13 bases in the middle. Germline loops: CDR1 KGHSH, CDR2 LQKENI. Combining the CDR3 with reference TRBV18 and TRBJ1-3 gives the whole variable domain NAGVMQNPRHLVRRRGQEARLRCSPMKGHSHVYWYRQLPEEGLKFMVYLQKENIIDESGMPKERFSAEFPKEGPSILRIQQVVRGDSAAYFCASSPPNLLTGNTIYFGEGSWLTVV.

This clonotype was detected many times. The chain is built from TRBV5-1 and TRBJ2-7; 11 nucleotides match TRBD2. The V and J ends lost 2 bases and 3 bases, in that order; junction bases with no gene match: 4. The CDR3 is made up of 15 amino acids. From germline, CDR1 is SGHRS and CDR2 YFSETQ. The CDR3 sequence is CASSFRLAGGYEQYF. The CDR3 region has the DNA TGCGCCAGCAGCTTCCGCCTAGCGGGGGGCTACGAGCAGTACTTC.

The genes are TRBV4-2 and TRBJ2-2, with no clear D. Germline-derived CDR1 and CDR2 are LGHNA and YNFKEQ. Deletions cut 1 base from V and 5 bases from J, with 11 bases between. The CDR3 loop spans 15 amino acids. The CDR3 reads CASSQGGLRTGELFF. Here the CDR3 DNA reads TGTGCCAGCAGCCAAGGGGGTCTTAGGACCGGGGAGCTGTTTTTT.

The CDR3 DNA reads as TGCGCCAGCAGCCCAGACAGAAATGAAGCTTTCTTT. Residues: CASSPDRNEAFF. This chain joins TRBV5-1 and TRBJ1-1; D might be TRBD1 (5 bases). From germline, CDR1 is SGHRS and CDR2 YFSETQ. This CDR3 contains 12 residues. With 4 bases removed from V and 7 bases from J, the gap between germline ends came to 11 bases. Full variable domain (remainder filled in from reference TRBV5-1 and TRBJ1-1): KAGVTQTPRYLIKTRGQQVTLSCSPISGHRSVSWYQQTPGQGLQFLFEYFSETQRNKGNFPGRFSGRQFSNSRSEMNVSTLELGDSALYLCASSPDRNEAFFGQGTRLTVV.

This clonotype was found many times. CDR3 bases: TGTGCCAGCAGCCTCCCGGGAACTTACAATGAGCAGTTCTTC. Amino acids: CASSLPGTYNEQFF. The rearrangement joins TRBV14 to TRBJ2-1, with D possibly matching TRBD2 (5 bases). Trimming pared 4 bases from V and 4 bases from J, leaving 11 bases between. Germline CDR1 SGHDN, CDR2 FVKESK. This CDR3 is built from 14 residues.

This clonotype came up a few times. This CDR3 reads CASSLAGHQRGDTQYF. For the CDR3, the DNA is TGCGCCAGCAGCTTGGCTGGACATCAAAGAGGGGATACGCAGTATTTT. This chain joins TRBV5-1 and TRBJ2-3, with D perhaps TRBD1 or TRBD2 (5 bases each). The CDR3 loop spans 16 amino acids. Germline values: CDR1 SGHRS, CDR2 YFSETQ. Trimming left V 0 bases short and J 6 bases short, with 17 bases between. Combining the CDR3 with reference TRBV5-1 and TRBJ2-3 gives the whole variable domain KAGVTQTPRYLIKTRGQQVTLSCSPISGHRSVSWYQQTPGQGLQFLFEYFSETQRNKGNFPGRFSGRQFSNSRSEMNVSTLELGDSALYLCASSLAGHQRGDTQYFGPGTRLTVL.

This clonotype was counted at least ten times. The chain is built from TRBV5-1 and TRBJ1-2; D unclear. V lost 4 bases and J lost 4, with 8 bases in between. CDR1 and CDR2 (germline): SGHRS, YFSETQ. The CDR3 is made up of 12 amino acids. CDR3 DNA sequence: TGCGCCAGCAGCGAGGGCTTCTATGGCTACACCTTC. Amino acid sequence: CASSEGFYGYTF.

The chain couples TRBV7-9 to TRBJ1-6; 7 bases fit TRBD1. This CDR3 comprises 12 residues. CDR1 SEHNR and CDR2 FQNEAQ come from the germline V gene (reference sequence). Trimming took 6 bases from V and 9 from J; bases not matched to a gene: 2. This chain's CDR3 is CASRAGGSPLHF. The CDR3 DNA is TGTGCCAGCAGGGCAGGGGGTTCACCCCTCCACTTT. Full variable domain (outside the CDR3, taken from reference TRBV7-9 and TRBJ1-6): DTGVSQNPRHKITKRGQNVTFRCDPISEHNRLYWYRQTLGQGPEFLTYFQNEAQLEKSRLLSDRFSAERPKGSFSTLEIQRTEQGDSAMYLCASRAGGSPLHFGNGTRLTVT.

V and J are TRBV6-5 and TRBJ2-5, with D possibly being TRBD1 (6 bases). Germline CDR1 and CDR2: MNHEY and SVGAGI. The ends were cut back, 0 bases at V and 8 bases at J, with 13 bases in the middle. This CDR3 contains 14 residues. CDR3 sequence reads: CASSYSGTGNTQYF. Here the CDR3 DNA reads TGTGCCAGCAGTTACTCGGGAACAGGGAACACCCAGTACTTC.

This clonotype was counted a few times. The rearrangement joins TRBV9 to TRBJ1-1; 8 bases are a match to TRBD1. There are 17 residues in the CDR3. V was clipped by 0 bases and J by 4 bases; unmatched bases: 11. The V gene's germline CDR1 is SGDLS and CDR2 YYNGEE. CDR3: CASSVAAGGRFGTEAFF. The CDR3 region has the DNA TGTGCCAGCAGCGTAGCTGCAGGGGGCAGGTTTGGCACTGAAGCTTTCTTT.

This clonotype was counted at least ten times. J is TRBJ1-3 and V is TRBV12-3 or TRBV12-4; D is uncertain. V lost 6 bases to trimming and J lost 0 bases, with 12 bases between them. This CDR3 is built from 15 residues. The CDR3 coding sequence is TGTGCCAGCAGCTTTTCGGGGAGCTCTGGAAACACCATATATTTT. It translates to CASSFSGSSGNTIYF.

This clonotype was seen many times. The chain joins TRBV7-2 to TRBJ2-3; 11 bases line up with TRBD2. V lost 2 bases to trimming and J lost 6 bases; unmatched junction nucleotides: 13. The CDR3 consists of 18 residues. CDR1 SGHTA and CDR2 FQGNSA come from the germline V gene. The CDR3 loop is CASSLFSLAGAYMDTQYF. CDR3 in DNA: TGTGCCAGCAGCTTATTTTCACTAGCGGGGGCGTATATGGATACGCAGTATTTT. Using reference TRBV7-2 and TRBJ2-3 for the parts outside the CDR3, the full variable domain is GAGVSQSPSNKVTEKGKDVELRCDPISGHTALYWYRQSLGQGLEFLIYFQGNSAPDKSGLPSDRFSAERTGGSVSTLTIQRTQQEDSAVYLCASSLFSLAGAYMDTQYFGPGTRLTVL.

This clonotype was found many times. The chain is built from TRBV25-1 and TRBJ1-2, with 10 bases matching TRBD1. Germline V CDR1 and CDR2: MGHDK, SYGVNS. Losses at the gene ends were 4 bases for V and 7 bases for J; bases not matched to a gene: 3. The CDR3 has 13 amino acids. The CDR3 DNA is TGTGCCAGCAGTGCGACAGGGGGCATTGGCTACACCTTC. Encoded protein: CASSATGGIGYTF.

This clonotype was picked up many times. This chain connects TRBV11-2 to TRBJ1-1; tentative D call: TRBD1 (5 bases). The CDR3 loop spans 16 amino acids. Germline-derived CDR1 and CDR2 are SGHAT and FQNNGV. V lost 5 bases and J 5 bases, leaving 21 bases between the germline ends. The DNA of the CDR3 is TGTGCCAGCAGCCCCCTAACAGGTCGATTGGGGACTGAAGCTTTCTTT. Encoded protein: CASSPLTGRLGTEAFF.